The 11 T cell receptor beta chains given below trace back to one sample, sequenced in a study of shared clonotypes between healthy human individuals. Repertoires were generated with immunoSEQ multiplex PCR, while TCRdb's copy carries only in-frame clones and drops some. Of about 2.4 million clones listed, roughly nine tenths are singletons. Input material: naive CD4+ T cells sorted from blood. Subset noted: CD45RA+ positively selected. These receptors were collected from a man younger than 35 in good health.

The gene calls are TRBV4-3 and TRBJ2-1; 7 nucleotides line up with TRBD1. This CDR3 contains 18 residues. Germline lookup yields CDR1 LGHNA and CDR2 YSLEER. V lost 1 base and J lost 2; bases outside the gene matches: 11. CDR3 loop: CASSQAIQGPLAYNEQFF. In DNA form, the CDR3 reads TGCGCCAGCAGCCAAGCAATACAGGGGCCTCTAGCCTACAATGAGCAGTTCTTC.

The gene calls are TRBV7-9 and TRBJ2-2, with a weak D call TRBD2 (5 bases). The CDR3 has 14 amino acids. V shed 3 bases and J shed 2 bases, with 7 bases lying between them. Per germline, CDR1 SEHNR and CDR2 FQNEAQ (reference sequence). The CDR3 region is CASSLTINTGELFF. The CDR3, as DNA: TGTGCCAGCAGCTTGACTATTAACACCGGGGAGCTGTTTTTT.

As regards this clone: Additional DNA sequences in this sample encode the identical CDR3. The gene calls are TRBV7-9 and TRBJ2-2; D is possibly TRBD1 (6 bases). V lost 1 base, J lost 1 base, and 7 bases lay in between. CDR3 length equals 15 residues. The germline V gene has CDR1 SEHNR and CDR2 FQNEAQ (reference sequence). The CDR3 DNA is TGTGCCAGCAGCTTAGGAGGGGGGAACACCGGGGAGCTGTTTTTT. This gives the protein CASSLGGGNTGELFF.

The chain uses TRBV18 and TRBJ2-5, with D possibly being TRBD1 or TRBD2 (7 bases each). This CDR3 contains 16 residues. Trimming shortened V by 2 bases and J by 4 bases, and 17 bases separated the two germline ends. Germline CDR1 is KGHSH and CDR2 is LQKENI. CDR3 coding DNA: TGTGCCAGCTCACCAAGCCGACAGGGAGGGGGAGAGACCCAGTACTTC. Its translation is CASSPSRQGGGETQYF.

This chain connects TRBV9 to TRBJ2-5, with D possibly matching TRBD2 (6 bases). Germline V gives CDR1 SGDLS, CDR2 YYNGEE. CDR3 length: 16 residues. Trimming stripped 0 bases from V and 1 base from J, with 13 bases between. CDR3 coding DNA: TGTGCCAGCAGCGTAGCCCCGGGGGTGATCCAAGAGACCCAGTACTTC. The encoded protein is CASSVAPGVIQETQYF.

The chain carries TRBV6-5 and TRBJ1-5; no clear D. Trimming cost V 0 bases and J 4 bases, with 7 bases left between them. CDR3 length: 14 residues. Germline-derived CDR1 and CDR2 are MNHEY and SVGAGI. DNA of the CDR3: TGTGCCAGCAGTTACTCGGCCTATAATCAGCCCCAGCATTTT. It yields the protein CASSYSAYNQPQHF.

The chain uses TRBV4-2 and TRBJ2-3; 7 bases agree with TRBD2. This CDR3 comprises 16 residues. Germline CDR1 is LGHNA and CDR2 is YNFKEQ. Trimming at V came to 2 bases and at J to 4 bases, leaving 9 bases not matched to a gene. CDR3 sequence reads: CASSQFERGTADTQYF. The CDR3, as DNA: TGTGCCAGCAGCCAATTCGAGCGGGGCACAGCAGATACGCAGTATTTT.

The chain recombines TRBV10-3 with TRBJ1-1, with TRBD1 identical over 8 bases. CDR1 and CDR2 (germline): ENHRY, SYGVKD. This CDR3 region has 12 residues. After removal of 10 bases from V and 10 bases from J, the junction contained 11 bases not matched to a gene. In nucleotides, the CDR3 is TGTGCCACTGCCCAGGGGGCGGTGGGAGCTTTCTTT. Protein sequence: CATAQGAVGAFF.

V is TRBV7-9 and J is TRBJ2-4; D is unresolved. The CDR3 length is 12 residues. Germline values: CDR1 SEHNR, CDR2 FQNEAQ (reference sequence). V was trimmed by 1 base and J by 7 bases, leaving 5 bases between them. The DNA of the CDR3 is TGTGCCAGCAGCTTAGAGGACAACATTCAGTACTTC. Translating it yields CASSLEDNIQYF.

The J gene is TRBJ1-4, the V gene TRBV23-1; tentatively, D is TRBD1 (5 bases). TRBV23-1 is an ORF; its function is uncertain. This CDR3 comprises 13 residues. Trimming took off 10 bases at V and 0 bases at J, with 9 bases between the two ends. Written as DNA, the CDR3 is TGCGCCACCGCGACAGCAACTAATGAAAAACTGTTTTTT. Amino acids: CATATATNEKLFF.

V is TRBV7-2 and J is TRBJ1-1; possibly TRBD1 for D (6 bases). Looked up from germline, CDR1 is SGHTA and CDR2 is FQGNSA. The CDR3 runs to 12 residues. V lost 4 bases and J 4 bases, leaving 7 bases between the germline ends. The DNA for the CDR3 is TGTGCCAGCAGCTCGGGGGCCACTGAAGCTTTCTTT. As protein: CASSSGATEAFF.